One TCR beta chain is described in this entry. Its antigen is currently unknown. The data were taken from a study of CD8 T cells in Susac syndrome. The study's findings and limits: Susac-specific public clones in total CD8+ repertoires numbered 15 to 20; in CD8+ TEMRA repertoires, they numbered a few. CD8+ clones in Susac expanded most in TEMRA cells and active patients.

The CDR3 is 14 amino acids. Germline values: CDR1 KGHDR, CDR2 SFDVKD. With 10 bases removed from V and 5 bases from J, the gap between germline ends came to 18 bases. Sequencing of TCR beta, carried out with a high-throughput approach, was applied to CD8+ and CD4+ T cells from the blood. Random hexamers primed reverse transcription of about 0.5 to 1 ug RNA. An immunoSEQ multiplex PCR generated amplified TCR beta CDR3 products spanning 54 Vbeta and 13 Jbeta. TCRdb called the immunoSEQ multiplex PCR reads again in MiXCR, with one record for every CDR3 protein. This sample has approximately 120,000 distinct CDR3 sequences, with around 94% found just once.

The sample taken for sequencing was CD8+ T cells from PBMCs. This chain uses TRBV24-1 with TRBJ2-3; D is uncertain. This receptor was obtained from a human donor with Susac syndrome. The DNA for the CDR3 is TGTGCCACGCAGGACCGGATAGGGATAGATACGCAGTATTTT. The encoded protein is CATQDRIGIDTQYF.